These 18 T cell receptor beta chains were sequenced from one sample in a study of OX40 agonist ivuxolimab in advanced cancers. The library was produced with the immunoSEQ multiplex PCR assay. TCRdb mirrors the immuneACCESS table, restricted to in-frame sequences. Some clones are absent from its copies; in checked studies, under half trace to an unresolved V gene, and the reason for the others is unknown. Recorded for this sample are over 70,000 clones; around nine tenths of them occurred a single time. The top ten clones comprise 0.25% to 0.35% of the sample. Sequencing used CD4+ or CD8+ T cells sorted from blood, obtained in a trial of the OX40 agonist ivuxolimab. The receptors derive from an adult with an advanced solid tumor such as melanoma, head and neck, liver or kidney cancer.

The V gene is TRBV11-2, the J gene TRBJ2-5; 11 bases agree with TRBD2. Trimming took 6 bases from V and 2 from J; bases not matched to a gene: 5. Germline V lookup: CDR1 SGHAT, CDR2 FQNNGV. The CDR3 length is 15 residues. In DNA form, the CDR3 reads TGTGCCAGCAGTCCTATAGCGGGGGGGCAAGAGACCCAGTACTTC. Encoded protein: CASSPIAGGQETQYF.

This clone was counted between two and nine times. The rearrangement joins TRBV30 to TRBJ1-1; the D gene is possibly TRBD1 (5 bases). V lost 2 bases to trimming and J lost 1 base, with 8 bases between them. CDR1 and CDR2 (germline): GTSNPN, SVGIG (reference sequence). This CDR3 is 13 amino acids long. The CDR3 bases are TGTGCCTGGAGTCGGGACGCGAACACTGAAGCTTTCTTT. Translation: CAWSRDANTEAFF.

In its sample, this clone was seen a few times. J is TRBJ1-2 and V is TRBV5-3; D is ambiguous. Being an ORF, TRBV5-3 has a function that is uncertain. Between the trimmed V and J ends, which lost 4 bases and 0 bases, there was a span of 19 bases. This CDR3 is 17 amino acids long. CDR3 residues: CARSETTKRRSNYGYTF. CDR3 nucleotides: TGTGCCAGAAGCGAGACTACAAAGAGGAGATCTAACTATGGCTACACCTTC.

The V gene is TRBV30, the J gene TRBJ2-7; 9 nucleotides align to TRBD2. V lost 2 bases to trimming and J lost 2 bases; unmatched junction nucleotides: 13. Germline CDR1 GTSNPN, CDR2 SVGIG (reference sequence). The CDR3 covers 17 residues. Here the CDR3 reads CAWSISGGRKRAYEQYF. CDR3 sequence (DNA): TGTGCCTGGAGTATAAGCGGGGGGAGAAAACGCGCCTACGAGCAGTACTTC.

The CDR3 DNA reads as TGCGCCAGCAGCCAAGAATGGGCGATGGATACGCAGTATTTT. It encodes CASSQEWAMDTQYF. The chain has TRBV4-1 and TRBJ2-3; D unclear. Germline V lookup: CDR1 MGHRA, CDR2 YSYEKL. V was trimmed by 0 bases and J by 6 bases, leaving 10 bases between them. The CDR3 has 14 residues.

Remarks on this clone: The junction and the germline gene differ at one end; a read error may be behind it. The rearrangement uses TRBV5-1 and TRBJ2-4, with 9 bases matching TRBD1. Germline V gives CDR1 SGHRS, CDR2 YFSETQ. The CDR3 runs 15 residues. The CDR3 region is CASSDGQGRRDIQYF. For the CDR3, the DNA is TGTGCCAGCAGTGATGGACAGGGGCGACGTGACATTCAGTACTTC.

As regards this clone: Other DNA variants within this sample encode the same CDR3. The gene calls are TRBV5-1 and TRBJ2-5; D is unresolved. CDR1 and CDR2 (germline): SGHRS, YFSETQ. The V end lost 4 bases, the J end lost 0 bases, and 7 bases lay between the germline ends. The CDR3 is 13 amino acids. The CDR3 spells CASSPSYQETQYF. The DNA of the CDR3 is TGCGCCAGCAGCCCCTCGTACCAAGAGACCCAGTACTTC.

This clone turned up a few times. The V call is TRBV6-1, the J call TRBJ2-7; D possibly corresponds to TRBD1 (5 bases). The CDR3 runs to 14 residues. Trimming left V 0 bases short and J 5 bases short, with 11 bases between. CDR1 is MNHNS and CDR2 is SASEGT in the germline V gene. The CDR3 bases are TGTGCCAGCAGTGAAGCGTGGGGCCGGGACGAGCAGTACTTC. Its protein is CASSEAWGRDEQYF.

V usage is TRBV6-1 and J usage is TRBJ2-5, with D possibly matching TRBD2 (6 bases). V gave up 3 bases and J gave up 5 bases, with 16 bases separating them. CDR3 length: 15 residues. Per the germline V gene, CDR1 is MNHNS and CDR2 is SASEGT. This CDR3 is CASSEPGVRSETQYF. The CDR3, as DNA: TGTGCCAGCAGTGAGCCGGGAGTAAGGTCGGAGACCCAGTACTTC.

CDR3 DNA: TGTGCCAGGTACACACCCTACAGGGGGCTGATATTCCCCATATATTTT. Translating gives CARYTPYRGLIFPIYF. The chain joins TRBV13 to TRBJ1-3; 9 bases are a match to TRBD1. Trimming removed 9 bases from V and 11 bases from J; junction bases left unmatched: 20. Per the germline V gene, CDR1 is PRHDT and CDR2 is FYEKMQ (reference sequence). The CDR3 extends over 16 amino acids.

The chain links TRBV2 to TRBJ2-2, with TRBD1 as a possible D gene (6 bases). Germline CDR1 is SNHLY and CDR2 is FYNNEI. This CDR3 contains 15 residues. V was clipped by 5 bases and J by 0 bases, with 10 bases between them. The CDR3 here is CASSSTGTNTGELFF. In DNA, the CDR3 is TGTGCCAGCAGTTCGACAGGCACGAACACCGGGGAGCTGTTTTTT.

The J gene is TRBJ2-7, the V gene TRBV30; the match to TRBD1 covers 8 bases. V lost 1 base, J lost 2 bases, and 13 bases stayed unmatched. The CDR3 spans 17 residues. The V gene's germline CDR1 is GTSNPN and CDR2 SVGIG (reference sequence). CDR3 sequence (DNA): TGTGCCTGGAGTGCCGGCTCCACAGGGGGACATGCCTACGAGCAGTACTTC. It yields the protein CAWSAGSTGGHAYEQYF.

The rearrangement uses TRBV4-1 and TRBJ1-3; D may be TRBD1 (5 bases). V was shortened by 0 bases and J by 0 bases, with 15 bases between the two germline ends. Germline lookup yields CDR1 MGHRA and CDR2 YSYEKL. The CDR3 length is 18 residues. Here the CDR3 DNA reads TGCGCCAGCAGCCAAGACGGGGGAGGTTCGAGCTCTGGAAACACCATATATTTT. Translation: CASSQDGGGSSSGNTIYF.

This chain uses TRBV19 with TRBJ2-5; D possibly uses TRBD1 or TRBD2 (6 bases each). Germline V gene sequence: CDR1 LNHDA, CDR2 SQIVND (reference sequence). Trimming left V 3 bases short and J 1 base short, with 12 bases between. This CDR3 is 15 amino acids long. The CDR3 DNA reads TGTGCCAGTAGTATCTGGGGGGCGGTCCAAGAGACCCAGTACTTC. Its translation is CASSIWGAVQETQYF. Looking up the rest from reference TRBV19 and TRBJ2-5 gives the full variable domain: DGGITQSPKYLFRKEGQNVTLSCEQNLNHDAMYWYRQDPGQGLRLIYYSQIVNDFQKGDIAEGYSVSREKKESFPLTVTSAQKNPTAFYLCASSIWGAVQETQYFGPGTRLLVL.

The genes are TRBV30 and TRBJ1-4; 10 bases align to TRBD1. From germline, CDR1 is GTSNPN and CDR2 SVGIG (reference sequence). The CDR3 contains 17 residues. V trimming: 4 bases; J trimming: 8 bases; junction bases outside the gene matches: 16. Here the CDR3 DNA reads TGTGCCTGGACAAGCACCGGGACAGGGGTTCAGCGGGAAAAACTGTTTTTT. This gives the protein CAWTSTGTGVQREKLFF.

This clone was counted a few times. This chain's CDR3 is CASSPSKNTEAFF. CDR3 coding DNA: TGTGCCAGCAGCCCGTCTAAGAACACTGAAGCTTTCTTT. The V gene is TRBV6-1, the J gene TRBJ1-1; D not resolved. CDR1 MNHNS and CDR2 SASEGT come from the germline V gene. Trimming left V 6 bases short and J 1 base short, with 9 bases between. The CDR3 spans 13 residues.

J is TRBJ2-1 and V is TRBV5-1, with D unresolved. Germline CDR1 SGHRS, CDR2 YFSETQ. The length of the CDR3 is 13 residues. The V gene lost 0 bases and the J gene lost 4 bases, with 5 bases spanning the gap. CDR3 DNA: TGCGCCAGCAGCTTGGGTAAATACAATGAGCAGTTCTTC. It codes for CASSLGKYNEQFF.

The CDR3 protein is CASGGQGALDTQYF. DNA of the CDR3: TGTGCCAGCGGGGGACAGGGGGCCTTAGATACGCAGTATTTT. The chain links TRBV6-1 to TRBJ2-3, with 12 bases lining up with TRBD1. The germline CDR1 and CDR2 sequences are MNHNS and SASEGT. Trimming removed 8 bases from V and 5 bases from J; junction bases left unmatched: 5. The CDR3 covers 14 residues.